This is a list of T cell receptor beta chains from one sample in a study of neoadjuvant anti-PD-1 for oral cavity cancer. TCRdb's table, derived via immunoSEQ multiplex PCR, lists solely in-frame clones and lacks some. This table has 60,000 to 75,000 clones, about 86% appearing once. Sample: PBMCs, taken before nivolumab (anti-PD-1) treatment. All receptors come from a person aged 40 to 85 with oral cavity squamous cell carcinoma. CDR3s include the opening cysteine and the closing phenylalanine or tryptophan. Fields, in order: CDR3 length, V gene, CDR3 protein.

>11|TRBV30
CAWGLGYGYTF
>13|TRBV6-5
CASSTQNSYEQYF
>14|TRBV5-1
CASSLRQGDTEAFF
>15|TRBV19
CASRSTGPTNEKLFF
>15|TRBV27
CASSFGRPTQNIQYF
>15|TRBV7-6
CASSAPRTGDTEAFF
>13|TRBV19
CASSRRGATEAFF
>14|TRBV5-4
CASSGTGRDTEAFF
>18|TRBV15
CATSSPHLGLAGRNEQFF
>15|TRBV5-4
CASSPGQGINSPLHF
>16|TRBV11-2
CASSSPRGGTAYEQYF
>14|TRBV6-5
CASREQGAGGELFF
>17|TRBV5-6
CASSLAFRRGVSDTQYF
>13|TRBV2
CASRGRGNEKLFF
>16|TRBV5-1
CASSLAGQPNTGELFF
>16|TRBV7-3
CASSWTGGLGNTEAFF
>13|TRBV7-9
CASSLESTDTQYF
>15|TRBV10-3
CAISESVHLNTEAFF
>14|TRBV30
CAWSFGQGYSPLHF
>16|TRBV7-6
CASSIQAAGTGDGYTF
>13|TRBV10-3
CAISTGGDYGYTF
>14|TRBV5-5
CASSPRDFSYEQYF
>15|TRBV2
CASNPSGASRDEQFF
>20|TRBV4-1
CASSRTGLAGGPQSPNEQFF
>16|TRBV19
CASSTLAGGSYNEQFF
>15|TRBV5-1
CASRKETASSYEQYF
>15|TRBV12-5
CASGLGLSPTDTQYF
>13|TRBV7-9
CASSLDGGQPQHF
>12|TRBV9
CASSQGGVEQFF
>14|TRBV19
CASISSGVVYGYTF